The rows below give T cell receptor beta chains drawn from one sample of a study of shared clonotypes between healthy human individuals. Measured with immunoSEQ multiplex PCR; TCRdb has only the in-frame clones, and not every one. The repertoire holds over a million clones, with 75% as singletons. Sequenced sample: memory CD4+ T cells sorted from blood. The origin of the receptors is a man in his late teens or twenties in good health. The CDR3 runs from the conserved cysteine through the conserved F or W. A D gene is named only where the DNA matches it firmly. Size tells how often a clone was seen (once, few, many) or the class of an expanded clone, and some rows leave it out.

-	TRBV28	-	TRBJ2-7	TGTGCCAGCAGTGGATCAGAGCTCTCCTACGAGCAGTACTTC	CASSGSELSYEQYF
TRBD1	TRBV5-8	-	TRBJ1-3	TGTGCCAGCAGCTGGGCAGAGGGGGCACTGAACACCATATATTTT	CASSWAEGALNTIYF
-	TRBV19	-	TRBJ2-3	TGTGCCAGTAGAACCCAGGTAGAGACAGATACGCAGTATTTT	CASRTQVETDTQYF
TRBD2	TRBV10-1	-	TRBJ2-1	TGCGCCAGCAGCCCGACTAGCGGGGGGGCCCATGAGCAGTTCTTC	CASSPTSGGAHEQFF
TRBD2	TRBV5-6	-	TRBJ2-3	TGTGCCAGCAGCTGGTACGTTGGGCGGGAGGTGGATACGCAGTATTTT	CASSWYVGREVDTQYF
TRBD1	TRBV7-3	-	TRBJ2-2	TGTGCCAGCAGCCCTATAGGGAGACAGGGGGCTAGCACCGGGGAGCTGTTTTTT	CASSPIGRQGASTGELFF
-	TRBV6-6	few	TRBJ1-5	TGTGCCAGCATAAGGGAAGCCGATCAGCCCCAGCATTTT	CASIREADQPQHF
TRBD2	TRBV28	-	TRBJ2-3	TGTGCCAGCAGTAGCCCGGGACTAGAGGGCACAGATACGCAGTATTTT	CASSSPGLEGTDTQYF
-	TRBV5-6	-	TRBJ1-1	TGTGCCAGCAGCTTGGGCGGTAAGAACACTGAAGCTTTCTTT	CASSLGGKNTEAFF
TRBD1	TRBV5-4	-	TRBJ2-7	TGTGCCAGCAGAACGGACAGGGGAGTGGGCGAGCAGTACTTC	CASRTDRGVGEQYF
TRBD1	TRBV10-2	-	TRBJ2-7	TGCGCCAGCAGTGAACAGGGGGCTAACGAGCAGTACTTC	CASSEQGANEQYF
-	TRBV12-2	-	TRBJ2-4	TGTGCAAGTCGCTTAGTATCGGGGTTTGTAGGATTTGCCAAAAACATTCAGTACTTC	CASRLVSGFVGFAKNIQYF
-	TRBV5-1	-	TRBJ2-5	TGCGCCAGCAGCTTTGGCGGGGCAGGTTTTGAGACCCAGTACTTC	CASSFGGAGFETQYF
-	TRBV10-3	-	TRBJ1-1	TGTGCCATCGGGAAAGGAGAAGACACTGAAGCTTTCTTT	CAIGKGEDTEAFF
TRBD2	TRBV6-5	-	TRBJ2-5	TGTGCCAGCAGTTACGGGGCGGGAGGGTACCAAGAGACCCAGTACTTC	CASSYGAGGYQETQYF
-	TRBV30	-	TRBJ1-5	TGTGCCTGGAGTGTCTCGGGGGGCCGCAATCAGCCCCAGCATTTT	CAWSVSGGRNQPQHF
TRBD1	TRBV12-5	-	TRBJ2-7	TGTGCTAGTGGTTTGGGACAGGGGCCCTACGAGCAGTACTTC	CASGLGQGPYEQYF
-	TRBV2	-	TRBJ2-1	TGTGCCAGCAGCACAGAGGGGAGGTACAATGAGCAGTTCTTC	CASSTEGRYNEQFF
TRBD2	TRBV7-2	-	TRBJ2-3	TGTGCCAGCAGCTTTCAGGCTAGCGGGGGGGCAGATACGCAGTATTTT	CASSFQASGGADTQYF
-	TRBV7-2	-	TRBJ2-7	TGTGCCAGCAGCTCCCGGGCCCCAGGTGGATACGAGCAGTACTTC	CASSSRAPGGYEQYF
-	TRBV15	-	TRBJ2-3	TGTGCCACCAGCAGAGATCGGGTCGGGGGCACAGATACGCAGTATTTT	CATSRDRVGGTDTQYF
TRBD2	TRBV7-8	-	TRBJ2-7	TGTGCCAGCAGCTTAGAACCAGCGGGAGTAAGCTACGAGCAGTACTTC	CASSLEPAGVSYEQYF
TRBD1	TRBV19	-	TRBJ2-5	TGTGCCAGTAGGCCGACAGGGGGCGGTGAGACCCAGTACTTC	CASRPTGGGETQYF
-	TRBV4-3	-	TRBJ1-5	TGCGCCAGCAGCCAGGAGGCCCAAGGACAGCTCATGCAGCCCCAGCATTTT	CASSQEAQGQLMQPQHF
TRBD1	TRBV5-6	-	TRBJ2-2	TGTGCCAGCCGAAGGACAGGGAAAGGAGCCGGGGAGCTGTTTTTT	CASRRTGKGAGELFF
TRBD1	TRBV5-1	-	TRBJ1-4	TGCGCCAGCAGCTCGGGACAGAAGGGGGAAAAACTGTTTTTT	CASSSGQKGEKLFF